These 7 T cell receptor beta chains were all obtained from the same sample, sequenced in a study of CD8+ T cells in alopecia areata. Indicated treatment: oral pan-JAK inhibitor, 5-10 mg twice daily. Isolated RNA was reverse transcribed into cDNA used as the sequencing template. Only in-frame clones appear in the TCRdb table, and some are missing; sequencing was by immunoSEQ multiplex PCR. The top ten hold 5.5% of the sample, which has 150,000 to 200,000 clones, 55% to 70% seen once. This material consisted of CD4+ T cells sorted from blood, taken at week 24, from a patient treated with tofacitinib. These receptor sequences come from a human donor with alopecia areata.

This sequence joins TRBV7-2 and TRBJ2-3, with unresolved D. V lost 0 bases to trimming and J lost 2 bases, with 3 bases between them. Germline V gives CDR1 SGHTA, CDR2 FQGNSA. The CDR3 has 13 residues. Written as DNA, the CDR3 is TGTGCCAGCAGCTTAGCAGACACAGATACGCAGTATTTT. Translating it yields CASSLADTDTQYF. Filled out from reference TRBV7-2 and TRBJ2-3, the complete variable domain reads GAGVSQSPSNKVTEKGKDVELRCDPISGHTALYWYRQSLGQGLEFLIYFQGNSAPDKSGLPSDRFSAERTGGSVSTLTIQRTQQEDSAVYLCASSLADTDTQYFGPGTRLTVL.

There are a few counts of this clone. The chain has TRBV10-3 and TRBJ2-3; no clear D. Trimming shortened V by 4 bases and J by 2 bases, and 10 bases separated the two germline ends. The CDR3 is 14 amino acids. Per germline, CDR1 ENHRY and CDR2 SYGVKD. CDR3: CAISGVETTDTQYF. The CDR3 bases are TGTGCCATCAGTGGCGTGGAAACCACAGATACGCAGTATTTT.

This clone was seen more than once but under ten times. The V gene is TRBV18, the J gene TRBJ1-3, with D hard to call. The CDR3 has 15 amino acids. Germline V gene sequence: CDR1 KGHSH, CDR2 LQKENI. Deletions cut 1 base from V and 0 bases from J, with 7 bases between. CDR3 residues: CASSPQQNSGNTIYF. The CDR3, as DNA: TGTGCCAGCTCACCACAGCAGAACTCTGGAAACACCATATATTTT.

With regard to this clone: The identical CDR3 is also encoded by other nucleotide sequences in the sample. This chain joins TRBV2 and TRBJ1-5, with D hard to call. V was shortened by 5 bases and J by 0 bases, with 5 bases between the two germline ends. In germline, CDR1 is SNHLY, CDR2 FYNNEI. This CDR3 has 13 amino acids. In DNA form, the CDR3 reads TGTGCCAGCAGTTATAGTAGCAATCAGCCCCAGCATTTT. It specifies CASSYSSNQPQHF. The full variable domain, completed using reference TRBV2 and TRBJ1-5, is EPEVTQTPSHQVTQMGQEVILRCVPISNHLYFYWYRQILGQKVEFLVSFYNNEISEKSEIFDDQFSVERPDGSNFTLKIRSTKLEDSAMYFCASSYSSNQPQHFGDGTRLSIL.

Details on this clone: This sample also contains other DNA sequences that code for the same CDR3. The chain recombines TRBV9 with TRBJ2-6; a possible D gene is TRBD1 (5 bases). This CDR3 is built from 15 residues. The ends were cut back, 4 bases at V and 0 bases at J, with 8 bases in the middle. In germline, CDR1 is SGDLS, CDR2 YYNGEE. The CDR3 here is CASSPQGSGANVLTF. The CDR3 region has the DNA TGTGCCAGCAGCCCTCAGGGCTCTGGGGCCAACGTCCTGACTTTC.

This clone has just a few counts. CDR3 coding DNA: TGTGCCAGCAGCGCAGACTACGAGCAGTACTTC. This codes for CASSADYEQYF. This chain uses TRBV7-9 with TRBJ2-7; no firm D call. The ends were cut back, 5 bases at V and 3 bases at J, with 5 bases in the middle. There are 11 residues in the CDR3. CDR1 and CDR2 from the germline V gene are SEHNR and FQNEAQ (reference sequence). The full variable domain, in which reference TRBV7-9 and TRBJ2-7 provide the parts outside the CDR3, is DTGVSQNPRHKITKRGQNVTFRCDPISEHNRLYWYRQTLGQGPEFLTYFQNEAQLEKSRLLSDRFSAERPKGSFSTLEIQRTEQGDSAMYLCASSADYEQYFGPGTRLTVT.

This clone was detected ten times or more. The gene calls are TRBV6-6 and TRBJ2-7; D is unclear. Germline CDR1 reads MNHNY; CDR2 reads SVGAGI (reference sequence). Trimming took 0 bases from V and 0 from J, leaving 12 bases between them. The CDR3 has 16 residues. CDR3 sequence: CASSYSAPENSYEQYF. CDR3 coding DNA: TGTGCCAGCAGTTACTCGGCCCCGGAGAACTCCTACGAGCAGTACTTC.